This TCR beta chain was documented in a study of early T cells in non-severe SARS-CoV-2 infection. The wider study: Whole-blood bulk RNA, unsorted, was sequenced, and chains were unpaired.

The length of the CDR3 is 14 residues. Trimming stripped 0 bases from V and 5 bases from J, with 10 bases between. Germline V lookup: CDR1 SGHTA, CDR2 FQGNSA. This clonotype was counted many times. Tagging with unique molecular identifiers was applied to individual cDNA molecules. One entry per CDR3 protein, called by TCRdb with MiXCR from the 5' RACE reads. Of tens of thousands of distinct CDR3 sequences listed, about an eighth are singletons. Material: whole blood, obtained at baseline. This sequence was found in an adult who was a healthcare worker with PCR-confirmed SARS-CoV-2 infection or an uninfected control (not recorded which). The chain couples TRBV7-2 to TRBJ2-5, with D perhaps TRBD1 (5 bases). The CDR3 sequence: CASSLAGPGETQYF. The CDR3 coding sequence is TGTGCCAGCAGCTTAGCGGGGCCGGGTGAGACCCAGTACTTC.